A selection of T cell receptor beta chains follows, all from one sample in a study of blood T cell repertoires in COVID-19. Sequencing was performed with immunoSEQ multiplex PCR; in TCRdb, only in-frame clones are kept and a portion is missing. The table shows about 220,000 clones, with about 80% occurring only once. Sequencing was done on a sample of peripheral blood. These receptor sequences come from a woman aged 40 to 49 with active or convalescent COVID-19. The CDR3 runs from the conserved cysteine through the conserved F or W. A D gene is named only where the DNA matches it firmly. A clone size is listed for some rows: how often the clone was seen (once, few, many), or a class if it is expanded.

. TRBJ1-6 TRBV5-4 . TGTGCCAGCAGCTCATCGTGGACAGAGGGTGTAGGCACCCTCCACTTT CASSSSWTEGVGTLHF
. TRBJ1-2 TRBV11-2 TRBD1 TGTGCCAGCAGCCTCCGACAGGGTGATGGCTACACCTTC CASSLRQGDGYTF
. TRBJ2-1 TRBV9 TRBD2 TGTGCCAGCAACCCTTCACCGGGGGGGAGCAATGAGCAGTTCTTC CASNPSPGGSNEQFF
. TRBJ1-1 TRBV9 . TGTGCCAGCAGCGTGGGGGCCCGGCACCGCACTGAAGCTTTCTTT CASSVGARHRTEAFF
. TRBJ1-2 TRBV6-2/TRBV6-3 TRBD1 TGTGCCAGCAGTCACAGGACAGGGGGCTTCTATGGCTACACCTTC CASSHRTGGFYGYTF
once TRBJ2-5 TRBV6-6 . TGTGCCAGCATTCTCCGGGAAGAACAGACCCAGTACTTC CASILREEQTQYF
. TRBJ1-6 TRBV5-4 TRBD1 TGTGCCAGCAGCTCTATTACAGGACAGGGGTCACCCCTCCACTTT CASSSITGQGSPLHF
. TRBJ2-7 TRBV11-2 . TGTGCCACCCGCCGCGACAGTCACTACGAGCAGTACTTC CATRRDSHYEQYF
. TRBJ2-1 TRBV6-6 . TGTGCCAGCAGTCCGGGACTATTAGGGGGGAGCTCCTACAATGAGCAGTTCTTC CASSPGLLGGSSYNEQFF
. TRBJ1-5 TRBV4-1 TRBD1 TGCGCCAGCAGCCCGGCCCCGGCGGGACAGCAGAATTATAGCAATCAGCCCCAGCATTTT CASSPAPAGQQNYSNQPQHF
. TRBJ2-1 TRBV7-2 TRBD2 TGTGCCAGCAGCATACAGCGGGGGGGATACAATGAGCAGTTCTTC CASSIQRGGYNEQFF
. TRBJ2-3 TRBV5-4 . TGTGCCAGCAGCTGGTCGGGGGGCCGCCCAGATACGCAGTATTTT CASSWSGGRPDTQYF
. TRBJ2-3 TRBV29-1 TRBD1 TGCAGCGGGATCCCGGGACAGGCCCCTGATACGCAGTATTTT CSGIPGQAPDTQYF
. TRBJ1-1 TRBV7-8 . TGTGCCAGCAGCTTGCTCAGGGGTTCTGAAGCTTTCTTT CASSLLRGSEAFF
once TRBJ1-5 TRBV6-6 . TGTGCCAGCAGTACAGGGTATAGCAATCAGCCCCAGCATTTT CASSTGYSNQPQHF
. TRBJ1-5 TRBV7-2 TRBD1 TGTGCCAGCAGCATAACAGGGGGTAGCAATCAGCCCCAGCATTTT CASSITGGSNQPQHF
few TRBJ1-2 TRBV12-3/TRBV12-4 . TGTGCCAGCGCAATTGGGGAGGACTATGGCTACACCTTC CASAIGEDYGYTF
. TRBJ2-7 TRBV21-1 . TGTGCCAGCGCTGACGCGGGCCCTCTCTACGAGCAGTACTTC CASADAGPLYEQYF
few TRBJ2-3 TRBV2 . TGTGCCAGCAGGGGTGGTCGGCGGGGTAGCACAGATACGCAGTATTTT CASRGGRRGSTDTQYF
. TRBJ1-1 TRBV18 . TGTGCCAGCTCAACAACAGAGAACACTGAAGCTTTCTTT CASSTTENTEAFF
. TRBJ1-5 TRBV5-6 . TGTGCCAGCAGCTCCCAGGGTCAGTCCCAGCATTTT CASSSQGQSQHF
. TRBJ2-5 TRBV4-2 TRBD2 TGTGCCAGCTCGGGACTAGCGGGAGCAGAAGAGACCCAGTACTTC CASSGLAGAEETQYF
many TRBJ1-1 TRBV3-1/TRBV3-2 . TGTGCCAGCAGCGGAACAGGGTTCACTGAAGCTTTCTTT CASSGTGFTEAFF
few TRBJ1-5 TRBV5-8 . TGTGCCAGCAGCTTGAGCAGGGATCAGCCCCAGCATTTT CASSLSRDQPQHF
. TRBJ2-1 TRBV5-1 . TGCGCCAGCAGCTTGGGGGAAACGGGAAATGAGCAGTTCTTC CASSLGETGNEQFF
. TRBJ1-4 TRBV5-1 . TGCGCCAGCAGCTTGGGTCTCGGGTTTAATGAAAAACTGTTTTTT CASSLGLGFNEKLFF
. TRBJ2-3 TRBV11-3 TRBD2 TGTGCCAGCAGCCTCGGGACTAGCGGGGTCCCTAGCACAGATACGCAGTATTTT CASSLGTSGVPSTDTQYF
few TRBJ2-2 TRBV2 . TGTGCCAGCATCACAACGCCGAACACCGGGGAGCTGTTTTTT CASITTPNTGELFF
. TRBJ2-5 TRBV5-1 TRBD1 TGCGCCAGCAGCTTACAGGGGGCCCCCCAAGAGACCCAGTACTTC CASSLQGAPQETQYF
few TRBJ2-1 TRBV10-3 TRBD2 TGTGCCATCAGTGAGTCTGGGGGACTAGCAAACAATGAGCAGTTCTTC CAISESGGLANNEQFF
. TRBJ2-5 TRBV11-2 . TGTGCCAGCAGCTTAGACAGGGGGGACGGAGAGACCCAGTACTTC CASSLDRGDGETQYF
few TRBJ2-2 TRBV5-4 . TGTGCCAGCAGCTTAGGGGCAGAGACCGGGGAGCTGTTTTTT CASSLGAETGELFF
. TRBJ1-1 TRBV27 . TGTGCCAGCAGTCCAATTCCAGGGGACACTGAAGCTTTCTTT CASSPIPGDTEAFF
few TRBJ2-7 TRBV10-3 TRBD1 TGTGCCACCGGGCCCGGGACAGGGACCTACGAGCAGTACTTC CATGPGTGTYEQYF
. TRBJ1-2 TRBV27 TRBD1 TGTGCCAGCAGTTTCCTAGACTCCCGGGACAGGGCTGGCTACACCTTC CASSFLDSRDRAGYTF
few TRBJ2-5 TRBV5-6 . TGTGCCTCGTCGAGGGCAGGTAAAGAGACCCAGTACTTC CASSRAGKETQYF
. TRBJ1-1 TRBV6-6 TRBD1 TGTGCCAGCAGTTACTCCGTGGACAGGGGAAAAGCTTTCTTT CASSYSVDRGKAFF
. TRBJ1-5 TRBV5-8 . TGTGCCAGCAGCTTGGGGGAGAGGAGCAATCAGCCCCAGCATTTT CASSLGERSNQPQHF
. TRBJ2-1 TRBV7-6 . TGTGCCAGCAGCTCCACTTCTAGCTCCTACAATGAGCAGTTCTTC CASSSTSSSYNEQFF
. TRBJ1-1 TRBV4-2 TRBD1 TGTGCCAGCAGCCAGGACAGGGGATGGGGACTTGACACTGAAGCTTTCTTT CASSQDRGWGLDTEAFF
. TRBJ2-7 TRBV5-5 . TGTGCCAGCAGCTTGAGGCTAGTCGAAGGCTACGAGCAGTACTTC CASSLRLVEGYEQYF
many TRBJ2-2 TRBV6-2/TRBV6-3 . TGTGCCAGCAGTTACTCGCTGCTGGCAGGGAGGAATACCGGGGAGCTGTTTTTT CASSYSLLAGRNTGELFF
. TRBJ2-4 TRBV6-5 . TGTGCCAGCAGTTATGGGCTAGCGAGCAAAAACATTCAGTACTTC CASSYGLASKNIQYF
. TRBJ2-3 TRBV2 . TGTGCCAGCAGTGAAAGTGTCAGAGATACGCAGTATTTT CASSESVRDTQYF
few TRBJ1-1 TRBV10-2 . TGCGCCAGCAGTGATGCGGGTCCGGACACTGAAGCTTTCTTT CASSDAGPDTEAFF
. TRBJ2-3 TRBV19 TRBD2 TGTGCCAGCCTCGAGGCTAGCGGGAGGGGCACAGATACGCAGTATTTT CASLEASGRGTDTQYF
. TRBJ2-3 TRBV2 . TGTGCCAGCAAGGTCAGGCCTTCCACAGATACGCAGTATTTT CASKVRPSTDTQYF
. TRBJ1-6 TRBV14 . TGTGCCAGCAGCCGACACAGGGCTGATTATTCACCCCTCCACTTT CASSRHRADYSPLHF
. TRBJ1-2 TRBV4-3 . TGCGCCAGCAGCCAAGATGTGGACAGTAGTAACTATGGCTACACCTTC CASSQDVDSSNYGYTF
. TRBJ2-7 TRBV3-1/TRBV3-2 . TGTGCCAGCAGCCAAGGGGGCCGGAGCTCCTACGAGCAGTACTTC CASSQGGRSSYEQYF
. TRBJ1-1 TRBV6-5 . TGTGCCAGCATAACAGGAACTGAAGCTTTCTTT CASITGTEAFF
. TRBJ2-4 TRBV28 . TGTGCCAGCAGTACACTCGGGACACCCCCCTCTACTGATCGTTGGAACATTCAGTACTTC CASSTLGTPPSTDRWNIQYF
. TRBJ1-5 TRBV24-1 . TGTGCCACCAGTCCCGGGACACCAAGCAATCAGCCCCAGCATTTT CATSPGTPSNQPQHF
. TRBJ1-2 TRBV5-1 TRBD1 TGCGCCAGCAGCTACGGACAGGGGGATCGTCTCTATGGCTACACCTTC CASSYGQGDRLYGYTF
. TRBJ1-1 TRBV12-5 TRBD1 TGTGCTAGTGGTTTGGCCCTATCCAGACAGGGGGAGATCGTGAACACTGAAGCTTTCTTT CASGLALSRQGEIVNTEAFF
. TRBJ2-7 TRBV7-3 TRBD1 TGTGCCAGCAGCCCCCGACAGGGTTACGAGCAGTACTTC CASSPRQGYEQYF
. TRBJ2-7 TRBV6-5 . TGTGCTACGGCGGAGGCCGGGGGCTACGAGCAGTACTTC CATAEAGGYEQYF